The 29 T cell receptor beta chains presented below share a single source sample, sequenced in a study of T cells after yellow fever vaccination (dated by TCRdb to about 2019). Library method: 5' RACE. Sequencing instrument: Illumina NovaSeq 6000. The public reads were quality trimmed at Q25 with fastp and then assembled into clones with MiXCR by TCRdb, keeping productive beta chains. Every distinct CDR3 protein forms one entry, paired with its most common genes and DNA. This sample comprises some 350,000 distinct CDR3 sequences, around 3.9% of them detected only once. Together, the top ten hold 20% to 30% of the sample. According to the study, the label for this sample's treatment or condition signals: live attenuated yellow fever vaccine strain. This sample comprised PBMCs, obtained 5 days after the yellow fever booster vaccination. These receptor sequences come from a man younger than 35 who received the YFV17D yellow fever vaccine.

This clonotype was seen only a few times. In nucleotides, the CDR3 is TGCGCCAGCACCGGGGGGAACCAAGAGACCCAGTACTTC. Amino acids: CASTGGNQETQYF. V usage is TRBV10-2 and J usage is TRBJ2-5; 7 bases fit TRBD2. The CDR3 is made up of 13 amino acids. CDR1 is WSHSY, CDR2 SAAADI, per germline. With V trimmed by 7 bases and J by 0 bases, 2 bases remained unmatched.

The gene calls are TRBV30 and TRBJ2-7, with TRBD1 matching 8 bases. With 5 bases clipped from V and 4 bases from J, the junction kept 1 base outside the gene matches. Germline V gene lookup returns CDR1 GTSNPN and CDR2 SVGIG (reference sequence). The CDR3 is 11 amino acids. CDR3 sequence (DNA): TGTGCCTGGGGACAGGGATACGAGCAGTACTTC. The encoded protein is CAWGQGYEQYF.

This clonotype was counted between two and nine times. The J gene is TRBJ2-7, the V gene TRBV6-2 or TRBV6-3; D possibly uses TRBD1 or TRBD2 (5 bases each). The CDR3 runs to 16 residues. Trimming shortened V by 0 bases and J by 3 bases, and 15 bases separated the two germline ends. Germline loops: CDR1 MNHEY, CDR2 SVGEGT. CDR3 nucleotide sequence: TGTGCCAGCAGTTACTCGGGGTTGGGACCCCGCTACGAGCAGTACGTC. Translation: CASSYSGLGPRYEQYV.

This clonotype has only a few counts. The rearrangement links TRBV29-1 to TRBJ2-5; 7 bases are a match to TRBD1. CDR1 and CDR2 from the germline V gene are SQVTM and ANQGSEA. The CDR3 totals 13 residues. The V segment lost 2 bases and the J segment 3 bases; nucleotides outside the gene matches: 3. The CDR3 is CSVERTGKETQYF. For the CDR3, the DNA is TGCAGCGTTGAAAGGACAGGAAAAGAGACCCAGTACTTC.

This clonotype was seen more than once but under ten times. This chain uses TRBV20-1 with TRBJ2-3; 12 nucleotides align to TRBD2. CDR1 DFQATT and CDR2 SNEGSKA come from the germline V gene (reference sequence). V trimming: 0 bases; J trimming: 4 bases; junction bases outside the gene matches: 8. CDR3 length: 17 residues. The CDR3 protein is CSARDRLAGGPADTQYF. CDR3 coding DNA: TGCAGTGCTAGAGATCGCCTAGCGGGGGGGCCCGCAGATACGCAGTATTTT.

This clonotype has ten or more counts. The V call is TRBV18, the J call TRBJ2-7; D is ambiguous. This CDR3 has 13 residues. Trimming took 3 bases from V and 0 from J, leaving 6 bases between them. CDR1 KGHSH and CDR2 LQKENI come from the germline V gene. The chain's CDR3 is CASSPYRSYEQYF. The CDR3 DNA reads TGTGCCAGCTCACCCTATCGCTCCTACGAGCAGTACTTC.

As for this clonotype: Compared with germline, one end of the junction differs, possibly owing to a read error. The gene calls are TRBV6-5 and TRBJ1-2; D not certain. The CDR3 contains 14 residues. Germline V gives CDR1 MNHEY, CDR2 SVGAGI. The CDR3 loop is CATSFFVGNYGYTF. The CDR3 DNA reads as TGTGCCACCAGTTTTTTTGTTGGAAACTATGGCTACACCTTC.

The chain uses TRBV20-1 and TRBJ2-3, with a possible D match to TRBD1 (6 bases). The CDR3 runs to 14 residues. Trimming shortened V by 0 bases and J by 4 bases, and 11 bases separated the two germline ends. Germline V lookup: CDR1 DFQATT, CDR2 SNEGSKA (reference sequence). The CDR3 nucleotides read TGCAGTGCTAGAGAACAGGGTTTTCCAGATACGCAGTATTTT. It encodes CSAREQGFPDTQYF.

In this sample, this clonotype turned up many times. This chain uses TRBV4-3 with TRBJ1-4; perhaps TRBD1 as D (5 bases). The CDR3 is 15 residues long. Trimming pared 4 bases from V and 8 bases from J, leaving 17 bases between. Germline CDR1 LGHNA, CDR2 YSLEER. For the CDR3, the DNA is TGCGCCAGCAGCCGCATAGGGGACCATATAGAAAAACTGTTTTTT. Translating it yields CASSRIGDHIEKLFF.

V gene TRBV7-2 combines with J gene TRBJ2-5, with 12 bases lining up with TRBD2. This CDR3 has 17 residues. After removal of 1 base from V and 5 bases from J, the junction contained 8 bases not matched to a gene. Germline V gives CDR1 SGHTA, CDR2 FQGNSA. In nucleotides, the CDR3 is TGTGCCAGCAGCTTAGGGCTAGCGGGGGGGTCGAGGGAGACCCAGTACTTC. Its protein is CASSLGLAGGSRETQYF.

This clonotype showed up many times. The CDR3 coding sequence is TGCGCCAGCAGCACCGGGACTAGCGGCTACAATGAGCAGTTCTTC. This gives the protein CASSTGTSGYNEQFF. This chain joins TRBV5-1 and TRBJ2-1; TRBD2 matches at 11 bases. The CDR3 is 15 amino acids. The germline gives CDR1 SGHRS, CDR2 YFSETQ. Germline trimming cut 4 bases from V and 3 bases from J; bases unmatched to any gene: 3.

A few counts support this clonotype. J is TRBJ1-5 and V is TRBV27; D remains unclear. This CDR3 is built from 15 residues. V dropped 1 base and J dropped 4 bases, with 11 bases sitting between them. The V gene's germline CDR1 is MNHEY and CDR2 SMNVEV (reference sequence). CDR3 protein: CASSLYRPTNQPQHF. DNA for the CDR3: TGTGCCAGCAGTTTATATCGCCCTACGAATCAGCCCCAGCATTTT.

This clonotype has just a few counts. The V call is TRBV20-1, the J call TRBJ1-6; 9 positions agree with TRBD1. The CDR3 covers 13 residues. Germline CDR1 DFQATT, CDR2 SNEGSKA (reference sequence). Losses at the gene ends were 6 bases for V and 7 bases for J; bases not matched to a gene: 4. CDR3 nucleotides: TGCAGTGCCCCGGGACAGGGAAATTCACCCCTCCACTTT. This gives the protein CSAPGQGNSPLHF.

In its sample, this clonotype was seen many times. This chain links TRBV19 with TRBJ2-1, with 9 bases identical to TRBD1. Germline CDR1 and CDR2: LNHDA and SQIVND (reference sequence). This CDR3 is 15 amino acids long. The junction had 0 bases not matched to a gene; V was cut back by 1 base and J by 2 bases. The CDR3 sequence is CASSIGTGAYNEQFF. CDR3 nucleotide sequence: TGTGCCAGTAGTATAGGGACAGGGGCCTACAATGAGCAGTTCTTC.

This sequence joins TRBV5-1 and TRBJ1-4, with D hard to call. From germline, CDR1 is SGHRS and CDR2 YFSETQ. The CDR3 length is 15 residues. V shed 0 bases and J shed 1 base, with 7 bases lying between them. The CDR3 bases are TGCGCCAGCAGCTTGGAACGGGGAACTAATGAAAAACTGTTTTTT. It is translated as CASSLERGTNEKLFF.

Here the CDR3 reads CASSNRLVGGSHEQFF. The CDR3 region has the DNA TGTGCCAGTAGTAACAGACTAGTCGGCGGTAGTCATGAGCAGTTCTTC. The chain couples TRBV19 to TRBJ2-1, with D possibly matching TRBD2 (6 bases). The CDR3 contains 16 residues. Trimming took off 4 bases at V and 8 bases at J, with 21 bases between the two ends. Germline-derived CDR1 and CDR2 are LNHDA and SQIVND (reference sequence).

The chain links TRBV7-9 to TRBJ2-5, with 11 bases aligning to TRBD2. Trimming removed 5 bases from V and 5 bases from J; junction bases left unmatched: 7. CDR3 size: 15 residues. The V gene's germline CDR1 is SEHNR and CDR2 FQNEAQ (reference sequence). For the CDR3, the DNA is TGTGCCAGCAGCCGGACATTAGCGGGGGGGGAGACCCAGTACTTC. This sequence encodes CASSRTLAGGETQYF.

This clonotype was recorded a few times. The J gene is TRBJ2-7, the V gene TRBV6-1; 7 bases are a match to TRBD2. The CDR3 sequence is 16 residues long. Trimming took 5 bases from V and 0 from J; bases not matched to a gene: 10. The germline V gene has CDR1 MNHNS and CDR2 SASEGT. The CDR3 nucleotides are TGTGCCAGCAGTCAGCCGAGGCTAGCGGACTCCTACGAGCAGTACGTC. This sequence encodes CASSQPRLADSYEQYV.

This clonotype was seen repeatedly, ten times or more. The chain carries TRBV20-1 and TRBJ1-3, with TRBD1 matching over 7 bases. The trim removed 5 bases at V and 0 bases at J, leaving 4 bases unmatched. This CDR3 is 14 amino acids long. Germline V lookup: CDR1 DFQATT, CDR2 SNEGSKA (reference sequence). CDR3 in DNA: TGCAGTGCTGTTGGGACAGACTCTGGAAACACCATATATTTT. Translated: CSAVGTDSGNTIYF.

This clonotype was detected ten times or more. This chain links TRBV9 with TRBJ1-2, with TRBD1 as a possible D gene (6 bases). The V gene's germline CDR1 is SGDLS and CDR2 YYNGEE. The CDR3 is 15 residues long. The V gene lost 0 bases and the J gene lost 2 bases, with 11 bases spanning the gap. The CDR3 coding sequence is TGTGCCAGCAGCGTAGGCAGGGGCGAAAACTATGGCTACACCTTC. Residues: CASSVGRGENYGYTF.

This clonotype was recorded at least ten times. This chain links TRBV7-2 with TRBJ2-1; D might be TRBD2 (7 bases). The CDR3 is 15 amino acids. The V and J ends lost 1 base and 12 bases respectively, with 19 bases between them. Germline CDR1 is SGHTA and CDR2 is FQGNSA. CDR3 loop: CASSLGGGATMRQFF. CDR3 bases: TGTGCCAGCAGCTTAGGAGGGGGGGCTACAATGAGGCAGTTCTTC.

The gene calls are TRBV2 and TRBJ1-2; no clear D. Trimming removed 5 bases from V and 8 bases from J, with 15 bases in between. Germline lookup yields CDR1 SNHLY and CDR2 FYNNEI. This CDR3 has 13 amino acids. The CDR3 here is CASSRWREEGYTF. CDR3 DNA sequence: TGTGCCAGCAGTCGGTGGCGGGAGGAAGGCTACACCTTC.

This clonotype was counted at least ten times. The rearrangement joins TRBV4-1 to TRBJ2-5, with D uncertain. CDR1 and CDR2 from the germline V gene are MGHRA and YSYEKL. V was cut by 0 bases and J by 4 bases, with 0 bases left in between. CDR3 size: 11 residues. The CDR3 bases are TGCGCCAGCAGCCAAGAAGAGACCCAGTACTTC. Protein product: CASSQEETQYF.

This chain connects TRBV6-5 to TRBJ2-5; possibly TRBD2 for D (5 bases). The V end was cut by 5 bases, the J end by 5 bases, with 15 bases between. Germline V gene data show CDR1 as MNHEY and CDR2 as SVGAGI. The CDR3 covers 14 residues. DNA of the CDR3: TGTGCCAGCAGTGAGACCCTAGCTTTGGAGACCCAGTACTTC. Translation gives CASSETLALETQYF.

The rearrangement links TRBV6-5 to TRBJ1-1; 12 nucleotides agree with TRBD1. The CDR3 loop spans 18 amino acids. J lost 0 bases, V lost 4 bases, and 9 bases had no gene match. Germline V gene sequence: CDR1 MNHEY, CDR2 SVGAGI. CDR3 in DNA: TGTGCCAGCAGTTCCCCGGGACAGGGGGCATACATGAACACTGAAGCTTTCTTT. Translated, it gives CASSSPGQGAYMNTEAFF.

This clonotype was seen repeatedly, ten times or more. The genes are TRBV6-5 and TRBJ2-7, with 9 nucleotides matching TRBD2. The germline V gene has CDR1 MNHEY and CDR2 SVGAGI. After removal of 5 bases from V and 5 bases from J, the junction contained 10 bases not matched to a gene. CDR3 length equals 15 residues. CDR3 DNA: TGTGCCAGCAGTACGGAGCGGGGGGTATACCACGAGCAGTACTTC. Encoded protein: CASSTERGVYHEQYF.

This clonotype was seen repeatedly, ten times or more. This chain joins TRBV7-2 and TRBJ2-1; D is unresolved. CDR3 length: 15 residues. Germline assignment: CDR1 SGHTA and CDR2 FQGNSA. The V gene lost 5 bases and the J gene lost 1 base, with 12 bases spanning the gap. CDR3 loop: CASSPRFGSYNEQFF. The CDR3 nucleotides are TGTGCCAGCAGCCCCCGGTTTGGATCCTACAATGAGCAGTTCTTC.

The V gene is TRBV18, the J gene TRBJ2-2; TRBD1 is a possible D gene (5 bases). The CDR3 length is 16 residues. Trimming cost V 2 bases and J 7 bases, with 17 bases left between them. Germline V gene lookup returns CDR1 KGHSH and CDR2 LQKENI. The CDR3 loop reads CASSPSTPQGGGELFF. CDR3 sequence (DNA): TGTGCCAGCTCACCATCCACACCGCAGGGCGGCGGGGAGCTGTTTTTT.

This clonotype was seen at least ten times. Here the CDR3 reads CASSAIEGINEQFF. The CDR3 DNA follows: TGTGCCAGCAGCGCTATCGAGGGGATTAATGAGCAGTTCTTC. The rearrangement uses TRBV9 and TRBJ2-1; D may match TRBD1 or TRBD2 (5 bases each). CDR1 is SGDLS, CDR2 YYNGEE, per germline. This CDR3 has 14 amino acids. V shed 3 bases and J shed 7 bases, with 14 bases lying between them.